This TCR beta chain emerged from a study of shared clonotypes between healthy human individuals. Germline assignment: CDR1 KGHSH and CDR2 LQKENI. V was cut by 3 bases and J by 9 bases, with 18 bases left in between. There are 16 residues in the CDR3. Method: immunoSEQ multiplex PCR; TCRdb's copy keeps in-frame clones and lacks some. This sample has roughly 2.5 million clones, with around nine tenths found just once. The TCR sequence derives from a man aged 18 to 29 in good health. The V and J genes are TRBV18 and TRBJ1-6; the D gene is possibly TRBD1 (5 bases). Sequencing was performed on naive CD4+ T cells sorted from blood. As for subset: CD45RA+ positively selected. This CDR3 reads CASSPAGQGVGSPLHF. In nucleotides, the CDR3 is TGTGCCAGCTCACCGGCAGGACAAGGGGTTGGTTCACCCCTCCACTTT.